Presented here are 13 T cell receptor beta chains from one specimen sequenced in a study of radiotherapy plus CTLA-4 blockade in lung cancer. Only in-frame clones appear in the TCRdb table, and some are missing; sequencing was by immunoSEQ multiplex PCR. The repertoire consists of approximately 85,000 clones, with over 75% occurring once and the leading ten covering 14% to 15%. The specimen was peripheral blood, collected from a patient treated with radiotherapy plus ipilimumab. The receptors come from a human donor with non-small cell lung cancer that progressed on radiotherapy plus ipilimumab.

This chain joins TRBV5-5 and TRBJ2-1, with D perhaps matching TRBD1 or TRBD2 (5 bases each). Germline values: CDR1 SGHKS, CDR2 YYEKEE (reference sequence). V dropped 0 bases and J dropped 6 bases, with 13 bases sitting between them. The CDR3 has 15 amino acids. The CDR3 nucleotides are TGTGCCAGCAGCTTGGAGGGACCCGGCTTCAATGAGCAGTTCTTC. It translates to CASSLEGPGFNEQFF.

As regards this clone: One end of the junction fails to match germline, which may point to a read error. The chain links TRBV7-2 to TRBJ2-6, with D perhaps matching TRBD2 (7 bases). The CDR3 consists of 14 residues. CDR1 SGHTA and CDR2 FQGNSA come from the germline V gene. CDR3 sequence: CASSSRGGDNVLTF. CDR3 DNA sequence: TGTGCCAGCAGCTCAAGAGGGGGGGACAACGTCCTGACTTTC.

The chain links TRBV19 to TRBJ2-7; possibly TRBD2 for D (5 bases). Germline V gene lookup returns CDR1 LNHDA and CDR2 SQIVND (reference sequence). The CDR3 extends over 13 amino acids. Trimming left V 2 bases short and J 2 bases short, with 7 bases between. CDR3 coding DNA: TGTGCCAGTAGTATAAGGAGGACCTACGAGCAGTACTTC. It is translated as CASSIRRTYEQYF.

In its sample, this clone was seen a few times. The rearrangement links TRBV16 to TRBJ1-1; the D is unclear. Trimming cost V 6 bases and J 7 bases, with 21 bases left between them. This CDR3 has 15 residues. Germline V gene sequence: CDR1 KGHSY, CDR2 FQNENV. CDR3 coding DNA: TGTGCCAGCAGTCTAGAAGACCTAGGTTTGGGTGAAGCTTTCTTT. It translates to CASSLEDLGLGEAFF.

J is TRBJ2-4 and V is TRBV7-9, with D uncertain. Trimming removed 1 base from V and 3 bases from J, with 1 base in between. Germline CDR1 is SEHNR and CDR2 is FQNEAQ (reference sequence). The CDR3 spans 12 residues. CDR3 DNA: TGTGCCAGCAGCTTAGACAAAAACATTCAGTACTTC. It is translated as CASSLDKNIQYF.

The V call is TRBV4-2, the J call TRBJ1-1, with 8 bases matching TRBD1. This CDR3 is 15 amino acids long. The V gene end was trimmed by 3 bases and the J gene end by 1 base; junction bases not matched to a gene: 4. Germline values: CDR1 LGHNA, CDR2 YNFKEQ. CDR3 DNA sequence: TGTGCCAGCAGCCAGTTTGGACAGGGGAACACTGAAGCTTTCTTT. This gives the protein CASSQFGQGNTEAFF.

This clone was picked up one time. The rearrangement joins TRBV7-9 to TRBJ2-7; TRBD1 matches 9 bases. CDR1 SEHNR and CDR2 FQNEAQ come from the germline V gene (reference sequence). With V trimmed by 2 bases and J by 3 bases, 5 bases remained unmatched. This CDR3 region has 15 residues. CDR3 in DNA: TGTGCCAGCAGCTTATATGGGACAGGGAACTACGAGCAGTACTTC. Translated: CASSLYGTGNYEQYF.

The V call is TRBV4-1, the J call TRBJ2-3; TRBD2 aligns across 8 bases. Germline V gene lookup returns CDR1 MGHRA and CDR2 YSYEKL. V lost 3 bases and J lost 0; bases outside the gene matches: 8. The CDR3 has 17 amino acids. For the CDR3, the DNA is TGCGCCAGCAGCCAGGCGGGGGGCGCCTCTAGCACAGATACGCAGTATTTT. It is translated as CASSQAGGASSTDTQYF.

The V call is TRBV28, the J call TRBJ2-3, with a possible D match to TRBD2 (5 bases). The germline V and J ends were trimmed by 6 bases and 3 bases, with 16 bases remaining between them. The CDR3 has 15 amino acids. Germline values: CDR1 MDHEN, CDR2 SYDVKM. Here the CDR3 reads CASSQSGLGTDTQYF. The CDR3 DNA reads TGTGCCAGCAGCCAGTCGGGGTTAGGGACAGATACGCAGTATTTT.

The V gene is TRBV5-1, the J gene TRBJ2-7; TRBD1 is a possible D gene (6 bases). V lost 0 bases to trimming and J lost 3 bases, with 7 bases between them. The CDR3 loop spans 13 amino acids. Germline CDR1 SGHRS, CDR2 YFSETQ. In nucleotides, the CDR3 is TGCGCCAGCAGCTTGGAACAGGGCTACGAGCAGTACTTC. This translates into CASSLEQGYEQYF.

This clone was seen a single time. The CDR3 nucleotides read TGTGCCAGCAGCACCAGAAACAGGGGGAGGTTTGAGACCCAGTACTTC. It encodes CASSTRNRGRFETQYF. The V call is TRBV21-1, the J call TRBJ2-5; the table names TRBD1, a call not compared with the DNA. TRBV21-1 is assigned pseudogene status. This CDR3 spans 16 amino acids.

J is TRBJ1-2 and V is TRBV5-4, with D perhaps TRBD1 (5 bases). V dropped 1 base and J dropped 2 bases, with 9 bases sitting between them. CDR3 length: 14 residues. The V gene's germline CDR1 is SGHNT and CDR2 YYREEE (reference sequence). Here the CDR3 reads CASSLRGQNYGYTF. The CDR3 coding sequence is TGTGCCAGCAGCTTGCGGGGCCAAAACTATGGCTACACCTTC.

This clone was observed once. The CDR3 DNA reads TGCAGTGCCTGGACAGGGCCCAGCTCCTACGAGCAGTACTTC. Amino acids: CSAWTGPSSYEQYF. This rearrangement joins TRBV29-1 to TRBJ2-7; 8 bases map to TRBD1. CDR1 SQVTM and CDR2 ANQGSEA come from the germline V gene. The CDR3 totals 14 residues.